This passage covers 5 T cell receptor beta chains from one sample sequenced in a study of human CD8 memory T cell subsets. TCR beta was sequenced from UMI-tagged 5' RACE libraries. After re-calling the 5' RACE reads, TCRdb lists one entry per CDR3 protein, DNA absent. The sample features some 12,000 distinct CDR3 sequences, with roughly 8.6% in its top ten. The specimen sequenced was CD8+ T cells from PBMCs. The source of these receptors is a human donor in good health.

This clonotype is classed as medium-sized by frequency. V is TRBV28 and J is TRBJ2-7; TCRdb lists TRBD1, though no DNA is available to test this call. The CDR3 runs to 13 residues. Germline V lookup: CDR1 MDHEN, CDR2 SYDVKM. The CDR3 region is CASRPGTTYEQYF.

The V gene is TRBV5-6, the J gene TRBJ2-2; checking the TCRdb D call of TRBD1 is not possible without DNA. The CDR3 runs to 16 residues. Germline V gene sequence: CDR1 SGHDT, CDR2 YYEEEE. This CDR3 is CATSPFGTGYTGELFF.

The chain carries TRBV29-1 and TRBJ1-4. This CDR3 region has 14 residues. CDR1 is SQVTM and CDR2 is ANQGSEA in the germline V gene. CDR3 residues: CSVADTSTNEKLFF.

J is TRBJ2-5 and V is TRBV10-3. This CDR3 has 12 residues. The germline CDR1 and CDR2 sequences are ENHRY and SYGVKD. Here the CDR3 reads CAISESVETQYF.

The chain joins TRBV28 to TRBJ2-2; checking the TCRdb D call of TRBD2 is not possible without DNA. This CDR3 spans 15 amino acids. Germline V gives CDR1 MDHEN, CDR2 SYDVKM. CDR3 protein: CASGVQGVGTGELFF.